This T cell receptor (beta chain) derives from a study of cytomegalovirus exposure and HLA in healthy donors. Study-level results: For cytomegalovirus status, the classifier reportedly gave diagnoses with high specificity and sensitivity. TCR beta sequences reportedly predicted most subjects' HLA-A and HLA-B alleles accurately. Most TCRs appeared rarely, but some public TCRs recurred in many donors.

Trimming removed 6 bases at V and 7 bases at J, with 7 bases between. The CDR3 length is 12 residues. Germline loops: CDR1 LGHNA, CDR2 YSLEER. Each of the donors was a healthy bone marrow donor. As concerns this clone: Its antigen is undetermined.

The PCR ran on 60 Vbeta and 13 Jbeta primers. Clones were read by immunoSEQ multiplex PCR, and TCRdb kept only the in-frame ones, dropping some. The data contain over 55,000 clones, around two thirds of them seen just once; the ten biggest clones take up more than 9.5%. The chain employs TRBV4-3 and TRBJ1-6; TRBD1 is a possible D gene (6 bases). The clonotype was recovered from a woman between 45 and 65 years old in good health and CMV-seropositive. Sequencing was carried out using PBMCs. In DNA form, the CDR3 reads TGCGCCAGCAGGCAGGGGAATTCACCCCTCCACTTT. Translating gives CASRQGNSPLHF.